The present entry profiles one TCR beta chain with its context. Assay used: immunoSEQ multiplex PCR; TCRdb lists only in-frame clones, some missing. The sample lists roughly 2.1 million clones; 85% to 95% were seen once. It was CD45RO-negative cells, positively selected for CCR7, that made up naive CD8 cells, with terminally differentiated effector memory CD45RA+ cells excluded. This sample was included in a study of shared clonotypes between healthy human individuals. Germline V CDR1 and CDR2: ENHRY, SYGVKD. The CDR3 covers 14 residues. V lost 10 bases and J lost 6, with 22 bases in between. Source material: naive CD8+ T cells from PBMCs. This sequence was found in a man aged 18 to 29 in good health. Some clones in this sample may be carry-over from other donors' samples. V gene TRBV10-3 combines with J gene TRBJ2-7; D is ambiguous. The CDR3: CATTLYYSGLEQYF. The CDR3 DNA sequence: TGTGCCACCACCCTATATTACTCTGGCCTCGAGCAGTACTTC.